The 9 T cell receptor beta chains below all came from one sample that was sequenced in a study of cytomegalovirus exposure and HLA in healthy donors (dated by TCRdb to 2016 to 2017). The receptor library was made with the immunoSEQ multiplex PCR assay. For the multiplex PCR, a mixture combining 60 forward primers for TCR Vbeta segments and 13 reverse primers for TCR Jbeta segments was used. The table was pulled from immuneACCESS by TCRdb, which kept in-frame rearrangements only. Such tables lose some clones; where checked, under half of the loss comes from unresolved V genes, and the rest has no known cause. In all, the sample holds under 150,000 clones, and 60% to 85% of those were seen once. Of the sample, 1.5% to 2% is held by the ten largest clones. Sequencing used PBMCs. Every receptor here comes from a female donor in good health and CMV-seropositive.

V is TRBV9 and J is TRBJ2-3; 10 bases fit TRBD2. J lost 2 bases, V lost 3 bases, and 3 bases had no gene match. The length of the CDR3 is 15 residues. CDR1 is SGDLS, CDR2 YYNGEE, per germline. The chain's CDR3 is CASSATSGFTDTQYF. The CDR3 DNA reads as TGTGCCAGCAGCGCGACTAGCGGGTTCACAGATACGCAGTATTTT.

This chain uses TRBV7-3 with TRBJ1-1; 9 bases are a match to TRBD1. V shed 5 bases, J shed 6 bases, and the junction held 7 bases outside the gene matches. The germline V gene encodes CDR1 SGHTA and CDR2 FQGTGA. The CDR3 covers 14 residues. CDR3 region: CASSPDRGWAEAFF. The CDR3 bases are TGTGCCAGCAGCCCGGACAGGGGCTGGGCTGAAGCTTTCTTT.

V usage is TRBV14 and J usage is TRBJ1-5; D is unresolved. The germline V and J ends were trimmed by 5 bases and 0 bases, with 11 bases remaining between them. The CDR3 runs to 15 residues. The germline V gene has CDR1 SGHDN and CDR2 FVKESK. This CDR3 is CASSKGGNSNQPQHF. CDR3 bases: TGTGCCAGCAGCAAAGGCGGGAATAGCAATCAGCCCCAGCATTTT. The whole variable domain, remainder taken from reference TRBV14 and TRBJ1-5, is EAGVTQFPSHSVIEKGQTVTLRCDPISGHDNLYWYRRVMGKEIKFLLHFVKESKQDESGMPNNRFLAERTGGTYSTLKVQPAELEDSGVYFCASSKGGNSNQPQHFGDGTRLSIL.

V gene TRBV5-1 combines with J gene TRBJ1-1; 7 positions match TRBD1. From germline, CDR1 is SGHRS and CDR2 YFSETQ. The V segment lost 0 bases and the J segment 0 bases; nucleotides outside the gene matches: 5. The CDR3 spans 16 residues. CDR3 DNA sequence: TGCGCCAGCAGCTTGGCCGGGACAGACATGAACACTGAAGCTTTCTTT. Encoded protein: CASSLAGTDMNTEAFF.

The chain couples TRBV6-1 to TRBJ1-1; maybe TRBD1 (6 bases). From germline, CDR1 is MNHNS and CDR2 SASEGT. CDR3 length equals 16 residues. The V gene lost 1 base and the J gene lost 2 bases, with 14 bases spanning the gap. The chain's CDR3 is CASSEGGGQINTEAFF. The CDR3 nucleotides read TGTGCCAGCAGTGAAGGCGGAGGACAGATAAACACTGAAGCTTTCTTT.

The CDR3 region is CASSVAEANEQFF. For the CDR3, the DNA is TGTGCCAGCAGCGTAGCTGAGGCTAATGAGCAGTTCTTC. The chain carries TRBV9 and TRBJ2-1, with D unresolved. CDR3 size: 13 residues. Trimming pared 0 bases from V and 7 bases from J, leaving 8 bases between. CDR1 is SGDLS and CDR2 is YYNGEE in the germline V gene.

This clone has just a few counts. Germline is not matched at one junction end, which may reflect a read error. This rearrangement joins TRBV7-9 to TRBJ2-7; D unresolved. The CDR3 sequence is 12 residues long. Germline V gene lookup returns CDR1 SEHNR and CDR2 FQNEAQ (reference sequence). CDR3 bases: TGTTCCAGCAGCTTAAGCAACGACGAGCAGTACTTC. Translating gives CSSSLSNDEQYF.

DNA for the CDR3: TGTGCCAGCACCGGGGGAAAAGGTACCAATCAGCCCCAGCATTTT. This sequence encodes CASTGGKGTNQPQHF. The chain recombines TRBV6-6 with TRBJ1-5; D perhaps matches TRBD1 (5 bases). Germline V gene lookup returns CDR1 MNHNY and CDR2 SVGAGI (reference sequence). V shed 7 bases and J shed 3 bases, with 16 bases lying between them. The CDR3 sequence is 15 residues long.

A single count supports this clone. The chain has TRBV27 and TRBJ2-7, with 7 bases aligning to TRBD1. CDR1 and CDR2 (germline): MNHEY, SMNVEV (reference sequence). V dropped 5 bases and J dropped 6; count of bases not matched to a gene: 4. The CDR3 covers 12 residues. CDR3 sequence (DNA): TGTGCCAGCAGTAGACAGGGATCCGAGCAGTACTTC. Its protein is CASSRQGSEQYF.